A selection of T cell receptor beta chains follows, all from one sample in a study of blood T cells in healthy people across ages. TCRdb redid the calling of the 5' RACE reads with MiXCR, one entry per CDR3 protein. The sample carries 1.5 million to 2 million distinct CDR3 sequences, roughly 50% recorded once. The sequencing sample was made of blood. The receptors come from a woman in her thirties or forties in good health. CDR3s include the opening cysteine and the closing phenylalanine or tryptophan. The D gene is left open where the match is weak. Rows give clone size only sometimes, using once, few, many, or a class for an expanded clone.

TRBJ2-5 NA TRBV5-1 NA CASSSGPPKETQYF TGCGCCAGCAGCTCGGGACCTCCGAAAGAGACCCAGTACTTC
TRBJ2-1 NA TRBV2 TRBD1 CARGLSGTGSYNEQFF TGTGCCAGGGGTTTGTCCGGGACAGGCTCCTACAATGAGCAGTTCTTC
TRBJ1-5 NA TRBV5-6 NA CASSFRATDQPQHF TGTGCCAGCAGCTTTAGAGCTACCGATCAGCCCCAGCATTTT
TRBJ1-5 NA TRBV3-1 TRBD1 CASSQGTGGLFQPQHF TGTGCCAGCAGCCAAGGGACAGGGGGTTTGTTTCAGCCCCAGCATTTT
TRBJ2-7 NA TRBV12-3/TRBV12-4 NA CASSSTDSKIYEQYF TGTGCCAGCAGTTCGACGGACAGCAAGATCTACGAGCAGTACTTC
TRBJ2-5 NA TRBV10-3 NA CAISEAAQGETQYF TGTGCCATCAGTGAGGCGGCCCAGGGGGAGACCCAGTACTTC
TRBJ2-3 NA TRBV7-2 NA CASSRQEGLTDTQYF TGTGCCAGCAGCCGCCAGGAGGGACTCACAGATACGCAGTATTTT
TRBJ2-3 NA TRBV20-1 NA CSARDAGSTDTQYF TGCAGTGCTAGAGATGCCGGGTCCACAGATACGCAGTATTTT
TRBJ2-7 NA TRBV5-1 TRBD2 CASRPVVAGTHEQYF TGCGCCAGCAGGCCCGTCGTAGCGGGGACGCACGAGCAGTACTTC
TRBJ1-2 NA TRBV6-6 NA CASRPADSYGYTF TGTGCCAGCCGGCCGGCGGACAGCTATGGCTACACCTTC
TRBJ2-1 NA TRBV20-1 TRBD1 CSARGTGGPNEQFF TGCAGTGCTAGAGGGACAGGGGGGCCTAATGAGCAGTTCTTC
TRBJ2-1 NA TRBV11-1 NA CASSKQGQINEQFF TGTGCCAGCAGCAAGCAAGGACAGATCAATGAGCAGTTCTTC
TRBJ2-3 few TRBV12-3/TRBV12-4 NA CASSQARSSTDTQYF TGTGCCAGCAGTCAAGCCCGGAGTAGCACAGATACGCAGTATTTT
TRBJ2-1 few TRBV10-2 TRBD2 CASSESLVLADNEQFF TGCGCCAGCAGTGAGTCGCTTGTGCTAGCGGATAATGAGCAGTTCTTC
TRBJ2-7 many TRBV28 NA CASSFGGVSYEQYF TGTGCCAGCAGCTTTGGAGGGGTTTCATACGAGCAGTACTTC
TRBJ1-2 NA TRBV18 NA CASSPGRHPTNYGYTF TGTGCCAGCTCACCCGGACGACACCCGACTAACTATGGCTACACCTTC
TRBJ2-3 NA TRBV6-2/TRBV6-3 TRBD2 CASSLRASGGPTDTQYF TGTGCCAGCAGCCTCCGGGCTAGCGGGGGTCCCACAGATACGCAGTATTTT
TRBJ2-2 NA TRBV6-2/TRBV6-3 NA CASTEDGRNTGELFF TGTGCCAGCACCGAAGACGGACGCAACACCGGGGAGCTGTTTTTT
TRBJ2-2 NA TRBV7-8 TRBD2 CASSRTSGSGELFF TGTGCCAGCAGCCGGACTAGCGGGTCCGGGGAGCTGTTTTTT
TRBJ2-3 NA TRBV2 TRBD2 CASTGTSGDTQYF TGTGCCAGCACCGGGACTAGCGGAGATACGCAGTATTTT
TRBJ2-1 NA TRBV5-1 TRBD2 CASSHRLAGGNNEQFF TGCGCCAGCAGCCATCGACTAGCGGGGGGAAACAATGAGCAGTTCTTC
TRBJ2-5 many TRBV12-3/TRBV12-4 NA CASSPSGSQYF TGTGCCAGCAGTCCCTCGGGATCCCAGTACTTC
TRBJ2-1 NA TRBV14 NA CASSQWLAGAGYNEQFF TGTGCCAGCAGCCAATGGTTGGCGGGGGCCGGATACAATGAGCAGTTCTTC
TRBJ2-5 NA TRBV5-1 NA CASSPQGTSETQYF TGCGCCAGCAGCCCCCAGGGGACCTCGGAGACCCAGTACTTC